This TCR beta chain was sequenced during a study of technical replicates of blood from a few donors. Germline-derived CDR1 and CDR2 are SGHVS and FQNEAQ. V was clipped by 2 bases and J by 0 bases, with 16 bases between them. This CDR3 contains 17 residues. This table comes from immunoSEQ multiplex PCR, and its TCRdb copy is limited to in-frame clones, with some not included. Of nearly 95,000 clones listed, about 95% were seen once; the top ten hold roughly 0.36%. This rearrangement joins TRBV7-8 to TRBJ2-5; a weak D match, TRBD1 (5 bases). The receptor's source is a human donor in good health. The sequencing sample was made of T cells isolated from PBMCs. The CDR3 DNA sequence: TGTGCCAGCAGCTTACCCTTTCTTACCAGGGACCAAGAGACCCAGTACTTC. It yields the protein CASSLPFLTRDQETQYF. Full variable domain (rest looked up from reference TRBV7-8 and TRBJ2-5): GAGVSQSPRYKVAKRGQDVALRCDPISGHVSLFWYQQALGQGPEFLTYFQNEAQLDKSGLPSDRFFAERPEGSVSTLKIQRTQQEDSAVYLCASSLPFLTRDQETQYFGPGTRLLVL.